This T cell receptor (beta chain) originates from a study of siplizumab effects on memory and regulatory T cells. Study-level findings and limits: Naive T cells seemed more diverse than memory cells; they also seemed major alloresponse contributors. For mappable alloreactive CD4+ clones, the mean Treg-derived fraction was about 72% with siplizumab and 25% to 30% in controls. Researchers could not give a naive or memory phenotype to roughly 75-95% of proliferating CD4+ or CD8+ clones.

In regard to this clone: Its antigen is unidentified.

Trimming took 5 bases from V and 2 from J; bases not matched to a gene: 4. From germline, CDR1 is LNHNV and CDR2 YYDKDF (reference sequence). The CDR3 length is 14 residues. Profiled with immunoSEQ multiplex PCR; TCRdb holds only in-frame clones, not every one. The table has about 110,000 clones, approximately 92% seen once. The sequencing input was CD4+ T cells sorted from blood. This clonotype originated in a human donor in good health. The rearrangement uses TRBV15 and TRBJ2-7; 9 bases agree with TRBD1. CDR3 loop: CATSGTGIPYEQYF. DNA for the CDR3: TGTGCCACCAGCGGGACAGGGATTCCCTACGAGCAGTACTTC. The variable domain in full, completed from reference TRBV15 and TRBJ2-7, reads DAMVIQNPRYQVTQFGKPVTLSCSQTLNHNVMYWYQQKSSQAPKLLFHYYDKDFNNEADTPDNFQSRRPNTSFCFLDIRSPGLGDTAMYLCATSGTGIPYEQYFGPGTRLTVT.